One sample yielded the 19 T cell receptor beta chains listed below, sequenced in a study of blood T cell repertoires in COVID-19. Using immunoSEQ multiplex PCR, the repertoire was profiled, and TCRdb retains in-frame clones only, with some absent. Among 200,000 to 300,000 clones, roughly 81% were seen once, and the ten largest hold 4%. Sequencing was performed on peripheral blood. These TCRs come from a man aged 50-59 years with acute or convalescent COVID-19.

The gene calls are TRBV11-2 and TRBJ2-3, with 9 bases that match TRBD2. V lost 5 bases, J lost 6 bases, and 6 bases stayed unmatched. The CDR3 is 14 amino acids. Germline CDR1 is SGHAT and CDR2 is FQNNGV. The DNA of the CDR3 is TGTGCCAGCAGCACACCGAGCGGGGGGGATACGCAGTATTTT. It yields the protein CASSTPSGGDTQYF.

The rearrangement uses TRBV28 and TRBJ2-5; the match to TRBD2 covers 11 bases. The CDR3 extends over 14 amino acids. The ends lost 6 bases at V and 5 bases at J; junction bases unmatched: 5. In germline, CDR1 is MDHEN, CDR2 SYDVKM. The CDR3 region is CASSSTSGKETQYF. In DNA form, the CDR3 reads TGTGCCAGCAGCTCGACTAGCGGGAAGGAGACCCAGTACTTC.

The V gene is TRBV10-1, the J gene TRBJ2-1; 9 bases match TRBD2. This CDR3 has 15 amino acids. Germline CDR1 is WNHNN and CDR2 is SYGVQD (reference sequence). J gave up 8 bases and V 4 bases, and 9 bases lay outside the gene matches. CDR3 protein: CASSVELAGGHEQFF. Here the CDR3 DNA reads TGCGCCAGCAGTGTAGAACTAGCGGGTGGCCATGAGCAGTTCTTC.

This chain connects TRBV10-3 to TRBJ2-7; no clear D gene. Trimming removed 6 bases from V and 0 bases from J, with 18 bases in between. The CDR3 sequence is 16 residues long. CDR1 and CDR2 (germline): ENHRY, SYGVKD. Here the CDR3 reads CAIRLSGSAPSYEQYF. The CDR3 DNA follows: TGTGCCATCAGACTATCCGGGTCTGCTCCCTCCTACGAGCAGTACTTC.

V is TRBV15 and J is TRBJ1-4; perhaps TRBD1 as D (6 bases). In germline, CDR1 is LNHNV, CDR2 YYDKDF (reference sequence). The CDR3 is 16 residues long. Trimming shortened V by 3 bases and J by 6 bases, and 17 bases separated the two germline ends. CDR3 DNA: TGTGCCACCAGCAGTGCCCTGGGGGGGCGGGATGAAAAACTGTTTTTT. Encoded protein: CATSSALGGRDEKLFF. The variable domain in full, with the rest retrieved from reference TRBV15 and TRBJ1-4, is DAMVIQNPRYQVTQFGKPVTLSCSQTLNHNVMYWYQQKSSQAPKLLFHYYDKDFNNEADTPDNFQSRRPNTSFCFLDIRSPGLGDTAMYLCATSSALGGRDEKLFFGSGTQLSVL.

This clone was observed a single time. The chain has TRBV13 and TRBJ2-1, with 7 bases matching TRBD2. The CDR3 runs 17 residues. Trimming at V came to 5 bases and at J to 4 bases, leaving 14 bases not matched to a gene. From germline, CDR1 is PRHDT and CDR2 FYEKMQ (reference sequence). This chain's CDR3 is CASSPPRLALLYNEQFF. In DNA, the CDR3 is TGTGCCAGCAGCCCCCCTCGACTAGCCTTGTTGTACAATGAGCAGTTCTTC.

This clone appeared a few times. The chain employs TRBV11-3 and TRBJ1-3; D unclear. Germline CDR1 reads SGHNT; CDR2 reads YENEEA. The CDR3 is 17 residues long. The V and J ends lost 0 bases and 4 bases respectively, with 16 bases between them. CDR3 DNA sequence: TGTGCCAGCAGCTTAGATCCGCTGATCCGGGTGGGAAACACCATATATTTT. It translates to CASSLDPLIRVGNTIYF.

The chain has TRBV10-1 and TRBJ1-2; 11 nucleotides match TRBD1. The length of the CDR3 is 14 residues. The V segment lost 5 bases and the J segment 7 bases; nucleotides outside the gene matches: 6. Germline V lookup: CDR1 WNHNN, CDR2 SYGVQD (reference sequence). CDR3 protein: CASSPGQGVSGYTF. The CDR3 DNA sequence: TGCGCCAGCAGTCCGGGACAGGGGGTCTCTGGCTACACCTTC.

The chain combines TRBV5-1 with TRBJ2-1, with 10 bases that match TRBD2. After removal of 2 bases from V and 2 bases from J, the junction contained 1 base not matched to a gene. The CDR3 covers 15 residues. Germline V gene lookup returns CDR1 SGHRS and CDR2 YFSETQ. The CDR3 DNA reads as TGCGCCAGCAGCTTACTAGCGGGACCCTACAATGAGCAGTTCTTC. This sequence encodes CASSLLAGPYNEQFF.

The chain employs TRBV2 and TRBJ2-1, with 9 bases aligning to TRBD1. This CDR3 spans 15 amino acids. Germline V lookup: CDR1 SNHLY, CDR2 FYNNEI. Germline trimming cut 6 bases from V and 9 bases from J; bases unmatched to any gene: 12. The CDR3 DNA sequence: TGTGCCAGCAGGGACAGGGGAGGGACAGCAGTTGAGCAGTTCTTC. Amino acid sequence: CASRDRGGTAVEQFF.

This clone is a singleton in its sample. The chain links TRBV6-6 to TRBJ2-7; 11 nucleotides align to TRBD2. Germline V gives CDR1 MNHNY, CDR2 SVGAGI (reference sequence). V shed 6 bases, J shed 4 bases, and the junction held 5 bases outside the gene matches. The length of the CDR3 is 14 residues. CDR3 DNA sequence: TGTGCCAGCAGACCGGGACTAGCGGAGTACGAGCAGTACTTC. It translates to CASRPGLAEYEQYF.

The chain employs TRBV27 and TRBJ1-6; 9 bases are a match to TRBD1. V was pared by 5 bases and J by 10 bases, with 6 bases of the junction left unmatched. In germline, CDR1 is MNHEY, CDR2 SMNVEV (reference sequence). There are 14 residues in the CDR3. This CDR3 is CASSTGTGRSPLHF. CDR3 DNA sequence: TGTGCCAGCAGTACCGGGACAGGGAGATCACCCCTCCACTTT.

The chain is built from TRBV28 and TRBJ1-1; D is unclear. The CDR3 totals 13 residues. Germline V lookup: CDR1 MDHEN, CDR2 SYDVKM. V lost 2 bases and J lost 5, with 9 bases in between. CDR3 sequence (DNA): TGTGCCAGCAGTTTAGGCAGGAGGACTGAAGCTTTCTTT. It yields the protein CASSLGRRTEAFF.

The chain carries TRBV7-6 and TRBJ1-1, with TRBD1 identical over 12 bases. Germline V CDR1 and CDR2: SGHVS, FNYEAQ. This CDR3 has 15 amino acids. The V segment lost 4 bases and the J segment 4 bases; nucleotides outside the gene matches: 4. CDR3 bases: TGTGCCAGCAGCTCAGGGACAGGGGGCCTCACTGAAGCTTTCTTT. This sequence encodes CASSSGTGGLTEAFF.

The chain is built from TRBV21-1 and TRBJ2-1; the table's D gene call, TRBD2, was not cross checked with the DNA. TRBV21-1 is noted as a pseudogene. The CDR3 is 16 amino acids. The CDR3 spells CASSKGRLADYNEQFF. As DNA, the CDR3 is TGTGCCAGCAGCAAAGGGCGACTAGCGGATTACAATGAGCAGTTCTTC.

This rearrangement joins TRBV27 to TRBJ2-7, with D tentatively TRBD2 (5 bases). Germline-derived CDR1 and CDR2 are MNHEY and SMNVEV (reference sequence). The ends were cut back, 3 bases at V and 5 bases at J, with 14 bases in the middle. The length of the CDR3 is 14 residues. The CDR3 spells CASSFDPSLDEQYF. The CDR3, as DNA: TGTGCCAGCAGTTTTGATCCTAGCCTGGACGAGCAGTACTTC.

The CDR3 DNA sequence: TGTGCCAGCAGCTTAGGAAGGGGACTAGCGGGGGACTACGAGCAGTACTTC. Protein sequence: CASSLGRGLAGDYEQYF. V usage is TRBV7-8 and J usage is TRBJ2-7; 14 bases are a match to TRBD2. Per germline, CDR1 SGHVS and CDR2 FQNEAQ. The CDR3 totals 17 residues. Losses at the gene ends were 1 base for V and 3 bases for J; bases not matched to a gene: 5. Based on the CDR3 plus reference TRBV7-8 and TRBJ2-7, the full variable domain is GAGVSQSPRYKVAKRGQDVALRCDPISGHVSLFWYQQALGQGPEFLTYFQNEAQLDKSGLPSDRFFAERPEGSVSTLKIQRTQQEDSAVYLCASSLGRGLAGDYEQYFGPGTRLTVT.

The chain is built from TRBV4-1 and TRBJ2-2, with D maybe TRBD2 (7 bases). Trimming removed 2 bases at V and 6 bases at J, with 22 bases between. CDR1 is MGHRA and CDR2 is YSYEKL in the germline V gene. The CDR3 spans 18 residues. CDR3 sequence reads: CASSQRTPGAGVPGELFF. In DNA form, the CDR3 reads TGCGCCAGCAGCCAACGAACCCCGGGGGCGGGAGTTCCCGGGGAGCTGTTTTTT.

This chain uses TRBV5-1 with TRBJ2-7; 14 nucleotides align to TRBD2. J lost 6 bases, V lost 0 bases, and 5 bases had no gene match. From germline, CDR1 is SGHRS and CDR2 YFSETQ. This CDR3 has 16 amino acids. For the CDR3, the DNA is TGCGCCAGCAGCTTGGAGGGACTAGCGGGAGCCGGCGAGCAGTACTTC. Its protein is CASSLEGLAGAGEQYF.